The 5 T cell receptor beta chains given below trace back to one sample, sequenced in a study of T-cell reconstitution after alpha-beta-depleted transplantation in children. Unique molecular identifiers were used in preparing the TCRbeta library. TCRdb redid the calling of the PCR reads with MiXCR, one entry per CDR3 protein. The sample has about 540,000 distinct CDR3 sequences, roughly 18% seen once. Here the sequenced sample was PBMCs from the stem cell graft donor, taken from the stem cell graft. These receptor sequences come from a human donor who donated a stem cell graft to a child with acute lymphoblastic leukemia.

In this sample, this clonotype turned up a few times. The chain is built from TRBV10-3 and TRBJ2-7, with 9 bases identical to TRBD1. J gave up 3 bases and V 3 bases, and 3 bases lay outside the gene matches. This CDR3 has 14 residues. Per germline, CDR1 ENHRY and CDR2 SYGVKD. The chain's CDR3 is CAISDNRGLYEQYF. CDR3 DNA: TGTGCCATCAGTGATAACAGGGGGCTCTACGAGCAGTACTTC.

The chain has TRBV4-2 and TRBJ2-3; 9 bases are a match to TRBD2. The junction had 10 bases not matched to a gene; V was cut back by 4 bases and J by 5 bases. This CDR3 is 16 amino acids long. Per germline, CDR1 LGHNA and CDR2 YNFKEQ. The DNA for the CDR3 is TGTGCCAGCAGCCTGGGAAGCGGGAGGATTGAAGATACGCAGTATTTT. It codes for CASSLGSGRIEDTQYF.

This clonotype was detected only a few times. V and J are TRBV5-5 and TRBJ2-7, with D hard to call. This CDR3 has 15 residues. The V gene lost 1 base and the J gene lost 3 bases, with 14 bases spanning the gap. CDR1 and CDR2 from the germline V gene are SGHKS and YYEKEE (reference sequence). CDR3 region: CASSLSAGPRYEQYF. For the CDR3, the DNA is TGTGCCAGCAGCTTGAGTGCAGGACCTCGCTACGAGCAGTACTTC.

The DNA for the CDR3 is TGTGCCAGCAGTTTTGTGGGGGCTAGCGGGGAGCTGTTTTTT. It yields the protein CASSFVGASGELFF. The rearrangement links TRBV27 to TRBJ2-2; possibly TRBD1 for D (6 bases). This CDR3 has 14 amino acids. V was shortened by 3 bases and J by 7 bases, with 12 bases between the two germline ends. Germline CDR1 MNHEY, CDR2 SMNVEV (reference sequence).

This clonotype has more than one count but fewer than ten. The chain has TRBV5-1 and TRBJ2-4; tentative D call: TRBD1 (5 bases). Between the trimmed V and J ends, which lost 0 bases and 0 bases, there was a span of 10 bases. This CDR3 comprises 16 residues. Germline V lookup: CDR1 SGHRS, CDR2 YFSETQ. CDR3 coding DNA: TGCGCCAGCAGCTTGGTTTTGGGGCTAGCCAAAAACATTCAGTACTTC. Protein sequence: CASSLVLGLAKNIQYF. The full variable domain, with the rest looked up from reference TRBV5-1 and TRBJ2-4, is KAGVTQTPRYLIKTRGQQVTLSCSPISGHRSVSWYQQTPGQGLQFLFEYFSETQRNKGNFPGRFSGRQFSNSRSEMNVSTLELGDSALYLCASSLVLGLAKNIQYFGAGTRLSVL.